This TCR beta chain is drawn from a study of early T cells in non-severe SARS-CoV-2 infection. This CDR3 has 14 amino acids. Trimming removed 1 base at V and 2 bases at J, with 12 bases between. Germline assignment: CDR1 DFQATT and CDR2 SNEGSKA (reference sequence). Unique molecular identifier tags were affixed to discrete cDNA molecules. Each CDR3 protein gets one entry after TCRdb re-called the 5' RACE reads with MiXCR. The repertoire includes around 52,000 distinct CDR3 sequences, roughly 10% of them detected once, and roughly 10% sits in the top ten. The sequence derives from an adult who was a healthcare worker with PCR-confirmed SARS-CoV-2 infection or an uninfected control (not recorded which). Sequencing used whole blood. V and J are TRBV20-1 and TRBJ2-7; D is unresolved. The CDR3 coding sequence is TGCAGTGCTAGAGCCGTCCCGCTGGCCTACGAGCAGTACTTC. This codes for CSARAVPLAYEQYF.